The sample holds a few counts of the clone carrying this T cell receptor beta chain. Its cognate antigen is unknown. Researchers ran the PCR with 60 Vbeta and 13 Jbeta primers. Sequencing used immunoSEQ multiplex PCR; TCRdb keeps in-frame clones, though not all of them. This repertoire shows around 130,000 clones, approximately 70% found once; its top ten account for around 2.7%. This record comes from a study of cytomegalovirus exposure and HLA in healthy donors. Study-wide points: In a later analysis, parvovirus B19, influenza, CMV and Epstein-Barr virus appeared linked to several top co-occurrence clusters.

The donors were healthy bone marrow donors. Unmatched junction bases numbered 9, after V lost 3 bases and J lost 4 bases. The CDR3 loop spans 16 amino acids. Looked up from germline, CDR1 is SGDLS and CDR2 is YYNGEE. Sequencing was done on a sample of PBMCs. V is TRBV9 and J is TRBJ1-2, with 10 bases identical to TRBD1. The source of this sequence is an older woman in good health and CMV-seropositive. The CDR3 region is CASSASGQGFTYGYTF. The CDR3 DNA follows: TGTGCCAGCAGCGCCTCGGGACAGGGGTTTACCTATGGCTACACCTTC.